These 32 T cell receptor beta chains originate from one sample sequenced in a study of shared clonotypes between healthy human individuals. Profiling relied on immunoSEQ multiplex PCR, and the TCRdb table lists in-frame clones only, not all of them. The sample records a few hundred thousand clones, roughly 78% being singletons. Sample: PBMCs. The receptors stem from a woman aged 40 to 50 in good health. Some clones in this sample may be carry-over from other donors' samples.

This chain connects TRBV28 to TRBJ2-5, with a tentative D call TRBD2 (7 bases). The CDR3 is made up of 15 amino acids. Germline V gives CDR1 MDHEN, CDR2 SYDVKM. Trimming stripped 2 bases from V and 5 bases from J, with 15 bases between. CDR3 sequence reads: CASSLSTGGAETQYF. The DNA for the CDR3 is TGTGCCAGCAGTTTAAGTACGGGGGGCGCGGAGACCCAGTACTTC.

Comments on this clone: A read error is possible here, since a much larger clone lies one base away. The chain has TRBV19 and TRBJ1-1; D is possibly TRBD1 (6 bases). The CDR3 covers 14 residues. CDR1 is LNHDA and CDR2 is SQIVND in the germline V gene (reference sequence). The germline V and J ends were trimmed by 3 bases and 0 bases, with 8 bases remaining between them. CDR3 DNA sequence: TGTGCCAGTAGTATGCCAGGGGTGAACACTGAAGCTTTCTTT. Protein product: CASSMPGVNTEAFF.

A few counts support this clone. The V gene is TRBV18, the J gene TRBJ2-7, with a tentative D call TRBD2 (5 bases). The CDR3 runs 14 residues. Per the germline V gene, CDR1 is KGHSH and CDR2 is LQKENI. Trimming removed 0 bases from V and 6 bases from J, with 12 bases in between. CDR3: CASSPPRGSREQYF. The CDR3 bases are TGTGCCAGCTCACCACCGAGAGGGTCCCGCGAGCAGTACTTC. Using reference TRBV18 and TRBJ2-7 for the parts outside the CDR3, the full variable domain is NAGVMQNPRHLVRRRGQEARLRCSPMKGHSHVYWYRQLPEEGLKFMVYLQKENIIDESGMPKERFSAEFPKEGPSILRIQQVVRGDSAAYFCASSPPRGSREQYFGPGTRLTVT.

This chain uses TRBV7-8 with TRBJ2-7; possible D gene TRBD2, 5 bases. V dropped 5 bases and J dropped 4 bases, with 21 bases sitting between them. Germline lookup yields CDR1 SGHVS and CDR2 FQNEAQ. The CDR3 runs to 16 residues. CDR3 region: CASSPPDQVGVYEQYF. In nucleotides, the CDR3 is TGTGCCAGCAGCCCCCCGGACCAGGTCGGGGTTTACGAGCAGTACTTC.

This chain joins TRBV7-9 and TRBJ2-7; TRBD2 agrees at 14 bases. The CDR3 has 17 residues. Germline trimming cut 5 bases from V and 6 bases from J; bases unmatched to any gene: 12. The V gene's germline CDR1 is SEHNR and CDR2 FQNEAQ (reference sequence). In DNA form, the CDR3 reads TGTGCCAGCAGCCCACGGGAGGGACTAGCGGGAGTTTCCGAGCAGTACTTC. Amino acid sequence: CASSPREGLAGVSEQYF.

The chain carries TRBV28 and TRBJ1-2; 8 positions match TRBD1. The J segment lost 4 bases and the V segment lost 5 bases, leaving 9 bases of the junction unmatched. From germline, CDR1 is MDHEN and CDR2 SYDVKM. The CDR3 runs 15 residues. The CDR3 loop reads CASSTLDRVGYGYTF. The CDR3, as DNA: TGTGCCAGCAGTACCCTGGACAGGGTAGGCTATGGCTACACCTTC.

The CDR3 reads CASSQDSLLRGRQPQHF. As DNA, the CDR3 is TGCGCCAGCAGCCAAGATTCCCTTTTACGGGGTCGGCAGCCCCAGCATTTT. V and J are TRBV4-1 and TRBJ1-5; D gene unclear. Trimming left V 0 bases short and J 7 bases short, with 19 bases between. This CDR3 is built from 17 residues. CDR1 is MGHRA and CDR2 is YSYEKL in the germline V gene.

The V and J genes are TRBV6-1 and TRBJ2-2, with D unresolved. V lost 2 bases to trimming and J lost 9 bases, with 28 bases between them. Germline loops: CDR1 MNHNS, CDR2 SASEGT. CDR3 length: 19 amino acids. The CDR3 nucleotides are TGTGCCAGCAGTGAAAGGCCCCCTAGTAGCAGTCGACAAGGCAGGGAGCTGTTTTTT. It yields the protein CASSERPPSSSRQGRELFF.

V gene TRBV2 combines with J gene TRBJ2-1; 10 bases map to TRBD2. The CDR3 has 15 amino acids. The V segment lost 3 bases and the J segment 9 bases; nucleotides outside the gene matches: 8. Germline V gives CDR1 SNHLY, CDR2 FYNNEI. The CDR3 here is CASSEKGTSAAEQFF. The CDR3 DNA follows: TGTGCCAGCAGTGAGAAGGGGACTAGCGCCGCTGAGCAGTTCTTC.

The chain combines TRBV10-3 with TRBJ2-2; 12 bases fit TRBD2. This CDR3 spans 15 amino acids. Germline trimming cut 7 bases from V and 6 bases from J; bases unmatched to any gene: 6. Germline CDR1 reads ENHRY; CDR2 reads SYGVKD. The CDR3 is CAINGLAGSAGELFF. In DNA, the CDR3 is TGTGCCATCAATGGACTAGCGGGAAGCGCCGGGGAGCTGTTTTTT.

This clone has a handful of counts. The J gene is TRBJ1-1, the V gene TRBV25-1; the match to TRBD1 covers 12 bases. The V segment lost 1 base and the J segment 0 bases; nucleotides outside the gene matches: 3. This CDR3 is built from 17 residues. Germline values: CDR1 MGHDK, CDR2 SYGVNS. The CDR3 here is CASSEWGTGGLNTEAFF. The CDR3 DNA sequence: TGTGCCAGCAGTGAATGGGGGACAGGGGGCCTGAACACTGAAGCTTTCTTT.

The gene calls are TRBV28 and TRBJ1-1; tentative D call: TRBD1 (5 bases). The length of the CDR3 is 11 residues. The V and J ends lost 6 bases and 4 bases respectively, with 6 bases between them. Germline loops: CDR1 MDHEN, CDR2 SYDVKM. The CDR3 sequence is CASRGTTEAFF. The CDR3 DNA sequence: TGTGCCAGCAGGGGGACCACTGAAGCTTTCTTT.

The rearrangement links TRBV19 to TRBJ1-4; no clear D. Germline lookup yields CDR1 LNHDA and CDR2 SQIVND (reference sequence). The germline V and J ends were trimmed by 2 bases and 8 bases, with 12 bases remaining between them. The CDR3 consists of 14 residues. CDR3 bases: TGTGCCAGTAGTATACGGCCTTCCAGGGAAAAACTGTTTTTT. Protein sequence: CASSIRPSREKLFF.

V and J are TRBV5-1 and TRBJ1-2; no clear D. CDR1 and CDR2 from the germline V gene are SGHRS and YFSETQ. The CDR3 is made up of 14 amino acids. The germline V and J ends were trimmed by 1 base and 4 bases, with 11 bases remaining between them. CDR3 DNA sequence: TGCGCCAGCAGCTTGACGGGTAGTAGCTATGGCTACACCTTC. Protein product: CASSLTGSSYGYTF.

J is TRBJ2-2 and V is TRBV7-9, with D perhaps matching TRBD1 (5 bases). V dropped 2 bases and J dropped 3 bases, with 10 bases sitting between them. CDR1 is SEHNR and CDR2 is FQNEAQ in the germline V gene (reference sequence). The CDR3 runs to 15 residues. Here the CDR3 reads CASSLSGRYTGELFF. The CDR3 coding sequence is TGTGCCAGCAGCTTATCAGGGCGGTACACCGGGGAGCTGTTTTTT.

The chain has TRBV6-5 and TRBJ2-7; 7 bases are a match to TRBD2. The CDR3 has 14 amino acids. With V trimmed by 5 bases and J by 4 bases, 8 bases remained unmatched. Germline V CDR1 and CDR2: MNHEY, SVGAGI. In DNA form, the CDR3 reads TGTGCCAGCAGTATACTAGGCGGGAGTTACGAGCAGTACTTC. Translating gives CASSILGGSYEQYF.

The chain employs TRBV19 and TRBJ2-2; 7 nucleotides line up with TRBD2. The CDR3 runs to 17 residues. J lost 0 bases, V lost 1 base, and 5 bases had no gene match. In germline, CDR1 is LNHDA, CDR2 SQIVND (reference sequence). CDR3: CASSIVSGTTNTGELFF. CDR3 in DNA: TGTGCCAGTAGTATAGTCAGCGGGACTACGAACACCGGGGAGCTGTTTTTT.

This clone has only one observation. The CDR3 region has the DNA TGCGCCAGCAGTGAAGTGCCGGGGGGAAACGAGCAGTACTTC. It encodes CASSEVPGGNEQYF. The V and J genes are TRBV10-1 and TRBJ2-7; 7 bases fit TRBD2. After removal of 3 bases from V and 5 bases from J, the junction contained 7 bases not matched to a gene. The CDR3 runs to 14 residues. Germline CDR1 WNHNN, CDR2 SYGVQD (reference sequence).

For the CDR3, the DNA is TGTGCCAGCAGTGAAAGTTCTGGGGCCAACGTCCTGACTTTC. This gives the protein CASSESSGANVLTF. V usage is TRBV6-4 and J usage is TRBJ2-6; D is unresolved. Deletions cut 3 bases from V and 1 base from J, with 4 bases between. Germline V CDR1 and CDR2: MRHNA, SNTAGT. This CDR3 has 14 residues.

The genes are TRBV7-9 and TRBJ2-5, with D hard to call. There are 14 residues in the CDR3. Looked up from germline, CDR1 is SEHNR and CDR2 is FQNEAQ (reference sequence). V was clipped by 1 base and J by 10 bases, with 16 bases between them. The CDR3 coding sequence is TGTGCCAGCAGCTTAGGGGTCGATGCGGCCGGCCAGTACTTC. Translated, it gives CASSLGVDAAGQYF.

This clone was detected many times. In DNA, the CDR3 is TGCGCCAGCAGGGGTTACAGGGGGCCGACTGAAAAACTGTTTTTT. Translation: CASRGYRGPTEKLFF. The chain carries TRBV4-1 and TRBJ1-4, with 9 bases lining up with TRBD1. The CDR3 has 15 residues. Germline values: CDR1 MGHRA, CDR2 YSYEKL. V lost 6 bases and J lost 7; bases outside the gene matches: 9.

The CDR3 coding sequence is TGTGCCAGCTCACCAAACAGGGGACTCACAGATACGCAGTATTTT. This sequence encodes CASSPNRGLTDTQYF. This chain connects TRBV18 to TRBJ2-3; D perhaps matches TRBD1 (7 bases). From germline, CDR1 is KGHSH and CDR2 LQKENI. This CDR3 contains 15 residues. The V end was cut by 2 bases, the J end by 2 bases, with 11 bases between.

A single count supports this clone. The V and J genes are TRBV2 and TRBJ2-2, with TRBD2 matching over 11 bases. The J segment lost 5 bases and the V segment lost 2 bases, leaving 7 bases of the junction unmatched. Germline V gene lookup returns CDR1 SNHLY and CDR2 FYNNEI. The CDR3 consists of 17 residues. CDR3 nucleotide sequence: TGTGCCAGCAGTGAACCCTCTAGCGGGAGGCGGACCGGGGAGCTGTTTTTT. It translates to CASSEPSSGRRTGELFF.

The genes are TRBV25-1 and TRBJ2-7; D may be TRBD1 or TRBD2 (5 bases each). CDR1 and CDR2 from the germline V gene are MGHDK and SYGVNS. Trimming cost V 8 bases and J 2 bases, with 16 bases left between them. The CDR3 loop spans 14 amino acids. The DNA of the CDR3 is TGTGCCAGCGGAGGAGACCGGGACGCCTACGAGCAGTACTTC. This sequence encodes CASGGDRDAYEQYF.

This clone appeared once. This chain connects TRBV2 to TRBJ1-1; TRBD1 agrees at 9 bases. This CDR3 spans 12 amino acids. The ends lost 7 bases at V and 10 bases at J; junction bases unmatched: 7. The germline V gene encodes CDR1 SNHLY and CDR2 FYNNEI. The CDR3 is CASILQGAGAFF. The CDR3 DNA is TGTGCCAGCATCTTACAGGGGGCGGGAGCTTTCTTT.

The chain couples TRBV13 to TRBJ2-7, with TRBD1 identical over 9 bases. The germline V gene has CDR1 PRHDT and CDR2 FYEKMQ (reference sequence). The junction had 10 bases not matched to a gene; V was cut back by 4 bases and J by 6 bases. The CDR3 consists of 15 residues. CDR3 sequence reads: CASSSPGTGSFEQYF. Here the CDR3 DNA reads TGTGCCAGCAGCTCCCCCGGGACAGGGTCTTTCGAGCAGTACTTC.

The J gene is TRBJ2-7, the V gene TRBV2; TRBD1 aligns across 7 bases. The CDR3 sequence is 13 residues long. The J segment lost 3 bases and the V segment lost 8 bases, leaving 7 bases of the junction unmatched. The germline gives CDR1 SNHLY, CDR2 FYNNEI. The DNA of the CDR3 is TGTGCCAGCCGTGGGGACAGCTTCTACGAGCAGTACTTC. The encoded protein is CASRGDSFYEQYF.

The genes are TRBV21-1 and TRBJ1-2. TRBV21-1 is given as a pseudogene. This CDR3 is built from 13 residues. DNA for the CDR3: TGTGCCAGCAGCAAGCAACTTAACTATGGCTACACCTTC. This gives the protein CASSKQLNYGYTF.

This chain joins TRBV5-5 and TRBJ2-3, with 8 positions matching TRBD1. CDR1 is SGHKS, CDR2 YYEKEE, per germline (reference sequence). The CDR3 extends over 14 amino acids. V shed 4 bases and J 2 bases; nucleotides not matched to a gene: 3. This CDR3 is CASSPGQATDTQYF. CDR3 bases: TGTGCCAGCAGCCCGGGACAGGCCACAGATACGCAGTATTTT.

The rearrangement links TRBV11-3 to TRBJ2-5, with a tentative D call TRBD1 (6 bases). Trimming removed 3 bases at V and 1 base at J, with 15 bases between. The CDR3 is 16 residues long. The V gene's germline CDR1 is SGHNT and CDR2 YENEEA. CDR3 sequence: CASSLPTGPRQETQYF. CDR3 DNA: TGTGCCAGCAGCTTGCCGACAGGACCCCGCCAAGAGACCCAGTACTTC.

This clone was found a few times. This chain links TRBV6-4 with TRBJ2-3, with 9 bases that match TRBD2. The length of the CDR3 is 15 residues. The junction had 9 bases not matched to a gene; V was cut back by 5 bases and J by 6 bases. Germline V gives CDR1 MRHNA, CDR2 SNTAGT. CDR3 DNA: TGTGCCAGCAGTTTCCGTAGCGGGAGTGGGGATACGCAGTATTTT. Translating gives CASSFRSGSGDTQYF.

The rearrangement uses TRBV28 and TRBJ2-7; D uncertain. This CDR3 is 13 amino acids long. Germline CDR1 and CDR2: MDHEN and SYDVKM. V was cut by 7 bases and J by 3 bases, with 13 bases left in between. The CDR3 is CASNSGSYYEQYF. CDR3 DNA: TGTGCCAGCAACTCGGGCAGTTACTACGAGCAGTACTTC.